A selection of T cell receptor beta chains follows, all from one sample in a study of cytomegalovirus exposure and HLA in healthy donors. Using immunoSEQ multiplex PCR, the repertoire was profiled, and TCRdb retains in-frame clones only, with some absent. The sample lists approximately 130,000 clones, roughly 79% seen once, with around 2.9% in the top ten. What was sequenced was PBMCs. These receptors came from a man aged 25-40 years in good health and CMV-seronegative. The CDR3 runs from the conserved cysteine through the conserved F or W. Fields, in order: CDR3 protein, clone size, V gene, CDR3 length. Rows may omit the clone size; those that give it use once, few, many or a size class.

CASSRRGAFGTQYF	NA	TRBV4-3	14
CASSFGQGAHTQYF	NA	TRBV13	14
CASRLQGQGGFDEQFF	NA	TRBV4-1	16
CASSQLAGGFNEQFF	NA	TRBV7-9	15
CASSLIQGAGDGYTF	few	TRBV28	15
CASSRQGTASAVLGYTF	NA	TRBV18	17
CASQGLGTELERGPFYNEQFF	NA	TRBV13	21
CASSQPPGLYSETQYF	once	TRBV4-1	16
CASSILPGGLGTGELFF	NA	TRBV19	17
CAWSTPFQLAGGNEQFF	once	TRBV30	17
CASLLAGGSGETQYF	few	TRBV6-1	15
CASSPGFWVGSGNTIYF	NA	TRBV28	17
CASSQNWAGGQFF	NA	TRBV14	13
CASSPAGNTEAFF	NA	TRBV7-9	13
CASRLAESTDTQYF	NA	TRBV2	14
CASSQDQGGYGYTF	NA	TRBV4-3	14
CASSFVAATDQETQYF	NA	TRBV7-9	16
CASRLAVNTGELFF	once	TRBV6-4	14
CASSPGLAGGIGANVLTF	once	TRBV4-1	18
CASRPRAKGGTEAFF	few	TRBV6-5	15
CASSLFPGDYEQYF	once	TRBV5-1	14
CASSPGLAGGSYEQYF	NA	TRBV4-1	16
CASSVAPAGGAGWAEETQYF	NA	TRBV9	20
CASSSPTDNYGYTF	NA	TRBV5-4	14
CASSPDRGTSYEQYF	NA	TRBV27	15
CASSPRGTGGSGNTIYF	NA	TRBV7-6	17
CASGRLTSGLDTQYF	NA	TRBV6-5	15
CASSLVGGLTDTQYF	NA	TRBV7-3	15
CASRRQGGETQYF	NA	TRBV27	13
CASSLIVSGMGNEQFF	few	TRBV5-1	16
CACSSGRLDEQFF	NA	TRBV30	13
CASSYSGGYQPQHF	once	TRBV7-2	14
CASSPQAGGKHTDTQYF	few	TRBV7-2	17
CASSRSSGGSYEQYF	NA	TRBV19	15
CASSLLDWGLRGMNTDTQYF	NA	TRBV14	20
CATSPGLVPNEQFF	NA	TRBV15	14
CASSQTGEQFF	NA	TRBV5-1	11
CASSYSFGQPQHF	NA	TRBV6-5	13
CASSGKSGYTDTQYF	NA	TRBV2	15
CASSFGVENQPQHF	NA	TRBV27	14
CASSESGGEETQYF	few	TRBV9	14
CASNKDRDDGEQYF	NA	TRBV21-1	14
CASSISQIGNEQFF	NA	TRBV19	14
CASSSEQGVGEQYF	NA	TRBV6-6	14
CASSEAVGGNTIYF	NA	TRBV6-1	14
CASSLALAGGQETQYF	few	TRBV5-6	16
CASSKGGRTYNEQFF	few	TRBV21-1	15
CAAGLRQPYEQYF	NA	TRBV6-1	13
CASTHLGRGDGELFF	NA	TRBV5-6	15
CASSVTDRDSPLHF	NA	TRBV9	14
CASSSRGTYEQYF	many	TRBV7-6	13
CSVLTDRQSGETQYF	NA	TRBV29-1	15
CASSQGETPRDEQYF	NA	TRBV4-3	15
CASSRTGVKSSYNSPLHF	NA	TRBV9	18
CASSPTLGGSSGNTIYF	NA	TRBV18	17
CASTPTMYGGTEAFF	NA	TRBV7-2	15
CASSVGLVGAQFF	few	TRBV9	13
CATQGQGAGANVLTF	NA	TRBV6-1	15
CASTPGQGSSYEQYF	NA	TRBV7-9	15
CASRTRGNTEAFF	NA	TRBV2	13